The sequence of this TCR beta chain was determined in a study of blood T cell repertoires in COVID-19 (dated by TCRdb to 2020 to 2022). With regard to the full study: The collaborator samples originated in the United States, Italy and Spain and spanned the acute and convalescent phases of COVID-19. The sample metadata nearly always contained a de-identified subject ID, COVID-19 status, age in years and sex. Where HLA class I and class II types were available, the types were taken from metadata supplied by the sample provider, not from assay-based typing. A freely available public database, intended as a resource for researchers studying the immune response to SARS-CoV-2, is where the repertoires were released. The prospective study material was composed of cDNA or gDNA derived from T cells, B-cell-depleted T cells, or PBMCs. Subjects who had been exposed to COVID-19, were actively infected with it, or had recovered from it provided the deeply sampled blood TCRbeta repertoires that made up the dataset. The samples were drawn from the first 160 participants of the ongoing ImmuneRACE study and from over a thousand subjects provided by 6 global collaborators.

The immunoSEQ Assay, a bias-controlled multiplex PCR, was used to amplify TCRbeta CDR3 regions from genomic DNA. The paper's data handling went like this. Nucleated cell counts per sample were estimated from amplification of reference gene primers within the assay. To quantify the absolute abundance of each unique TCRbeta CDR3 rearrangement, sequence reads were collapsed and filtered. For each sample, productive Simpson clonality was calculated as the square root of Simpson's diversity index across productive rearrangements. The table comes from immuneACCESS by way of TCRdb, which keeps in-frame sequences with V and J called. Part of the clones is missing from these tables; in studies checked, under half for an unresolved V gene and the rest for unknown reasons. That table supplies the V and J calls and clone size; D and trimming were determined from the DNA. The sample table contains under 80,000 clones; only one count was recorded for around 85% of them. Approximately 12% of the sample belongs to the ten largest clones.

What the authors observed across the whole study: The quantity of clinical and demographic metadata differed by source and by participant and was supplied without curation.

Whole blood was collected in K2EDTA tubes by collaborating institutions according to the institutions' own protocols. For TCRbeta analysis, collaborator samples were shipped as frozen whole blood, as isolated PBMCs, or as DNA extracted from either sample type. V is shortened by 7 bases, J by 4 bases, and the region joining them spans 16 bases. From a lookup of the germline V gene, CDR1 and CDR2 are MDHEN and SYDVKM. The CDR3, from cysteine to phenylalanine, totals 14 residues. Kept here is only the CDR3 DNA, which spans 42 bases and is read in frame from base 1. Notes on this clone: The antigen it recognizes is unknown. The record has no base qualities; no much larger clone is one base away.

In this chain, TRBV28 is recombined with TRBJ1-2; a tentative D call is TRBD1 (5 bases match). This sequence was found in a human donor in a cohort sampled during active COVID-19. The sequenced material came from peripheral blood. The nucleotides are TGTGCCAGCAACACAGGCCAGGGCACCTATGGCTACACCTTC. Its protein product is CASNTGQGTYGYTF.